The sequence of this T cell receptor (beta chain) was determined in a study of T cells of healthy individuals. TCRdb fed the 5' RACE reads into MiXCR, producing one record per CDR3 protein. The profile shows tens of thousands of distinct CDR3 sequences, about 15% of them singletons. In germline, CDR1 is DFQATT, CDR2 SNEGSKA (reference sequence). This CDR3 contains 14 residues. The V gene end was trimmed by 2 bases and the J gene end by 3 bases; junction bases not matched to a gene: 6. This clonotype was counted many times. This chain connects TRBV20-1 to TRBJ2-7, with TRBD2 identical over 8 bases. This clonotype originated in a human donor in good health. CDR3 protein: CSARPTSGVYEQYF. CDR3 bases: TGCAGTGCTAGACCTACTAGCGGTGTCTACGAGCAGTACTTC.